Following are 29 T cell receptor beta chains from one sample sequenced in a study of shared clonotypes between healthy human individuals. Data came from immunoSEQ multiplex PCR; TCRdb stores just in-frame clones and leaves some out. The sample has around 1 million clones, 70% to 85% seen once. The sample consisted of memory CD4+ T cells sorted from blood. As to subset: CD45RA-negative fraction. The receptors originated from a young man in good health.

The chain couples TRBV27 to TRBJ1-4, with 9 bases aligning to TRBD1. With V trimmed by 3 bases and J by 8 bases, 10 bases remained unmatched. The germline CDR1 and CDR2 sequences are MNHEY and SMNVEV (reference sequence). The CDR3 contains 16 residues. The CDR3: CASSFQGQGRGEKLFF. CDR3 bases: TGTGCCAGCAGTTTCCAGGGACAGGGAAGGGGGGAAAAACTGTTTTTT.

V usage is TRBV5-1 and J usage is TRBJ1-3; perhaps TRBD1 as D (6 bases). CDR1 is SGHRS, CDR2 YFSETQ, per germline. V lost 0 bases, J lost 0 bases, and 13 bases lay in between. This CDR3 region has 17 residues. Here the CDR3 reads CASSLDGQIFSGNTIYF. The CDR3 region has the DNA TGCGCCAGCAGCTTGGATGGACAGATTTTCTCTGGAAACACCATATATTTT. Full variable domain (remainder filled in from reference TRBV5-1 and TRBJ1-3): KAGVTQTPRYLIKTRGQQVTLSCSPISGHRSVSWYQQTPGQGLQFLFEYFSETQRNKGNFPGRFSGRQFSNSRSEMNVSTLELGDSALYLCASSLDGQIFSGNTIYFGEGSWLTVV.

The rearrangement links TRBV5-6 to TRBJ2-3; TRBD1 might be the D (6 bases). V shed 4 bases and J shed 2 bases, with 11 bases lying between them. The CDR3 length is 14 residues. The germline V gene has CDR1 SGHDT and CDR2 YYEEEE. The CDR3 loop reads CASSLDRNTDTQYF. The CDR3 DNA sequence: TGTGCCAGCAGCCTGGACAGAAACACAGATACGCAGTATTTT.

This clone was observed at least ten times. The rearrangement uses TRBV6-5 and TRBJ1-6; possible D gene TRBD1, 6 bases. Deletions cut 1 base from V and 8 bases from J, with 9 bases between. The CDR3 runs to 14 residues. Germline loops: CDR1 MNHEY, CDR2 SVGAGI. This CDR3 reads CASSYLGAHSPLHF. For the CDR3, the DNA is TGTGCCAGCAGTTACTTGGGGGCACATTCACCCCTCCACTTT.

The chain links TRBV20-1 to TRBJ1-2; D is unclear. This CDR3 is built from 10 residues. V was trimmed by 1 base and J by 6 bases, leaving 3 bases between them. Germline V gene lookup returns CDR1 DFQATT and CDR2 SNEGSKA (reference sequence). The chain's CDR3 is CSARVDGYTF. DNA of the CDR3: TGCAGTGCTAGAGTTGATGGCTACACCTTC.

This clone has just one count. The chain links TRBV5-4 to TRBJ2-3; D is possibly TRBD2 (5 bases). The germline V gene has CDR1 SGHNT and CDR2 YYREEE (reference sequence). Trimming removed 3 bases from V and 4 bases from J, with 12 bases in between. This CDR3 has 14 amino acids. CDR3 sequence reads: CASSSTTTADTQYF. The CDR3 DNA is TGTGCCAGCAGCTCGACTACGACGGCAGATACGCAGTATTTT.

The CDR3 protein is CASSLQGTEAFF. The DNA for the CDR3 is TGTGCCAGCAGCTTACAGGGGACTGAAGCTTTCTTT. The chain couples TRBV5-5 to TRBJ1-1; 7 bases line up with TRBD1. The V and J ends lost 2 bases and 5 bases, in that order; junction bases with no gene match: 0. Germline V gene lookup returns CDR1 SGHKS and CDR2 YYEKEE (reference sequence). The length of the CDR3 is 12 residues. The full variable domain, rest sourced from reference TRBV5-5 and TRBJ1-1, is DAGVTQSPTHLIKTRGQQVTLRCSPISGHKSVSWYQQVLGQGPQFIFQYYEKEERGRGNFPDRFSARQFPNYSSELNVNALLLGDSALYLCASSLQGTEAFFGQGTRLTVV.

This CDR3 is CASSLNAGTNLGGEQFF. In DNA form, the CDR3 reads TGCGCCAGCAGCTTGAACGCGGGGACAAACCTTGGGGGTGAGCAGTTCTTC. The V and J genes are TRBV5-1 and TRBJ2-1; D assignment may be TRBD1 or TRBD2 (6 bases each). The CDR3 consists of 17 residues. V lost 1 base to trimming and J lost 9 bases, with 23 bases between them. CDR1 SGHRS and CDR2 YFSETQ come from the germline V gene. The variable domain in full, completed from reference TRBV5-1 and TRBJ2-1, reads KAGVTQTPRYLIKTRGQQVTLSCSPISGHRSVSWYQQTPGQGLQFLFEYFSETQRNKGNFPGRFSGRQFSNSRSEMNVSTLELGDSALYLCASSLNAGTNLGGEQFFGPGTRLTVL.

V gene TRBV11-2 combines with J gene TRBJ2-2; 9 nucleotides align to TRBD2. Germline lookup yields CDR1 SGHAT and CDR2 FQNNGV. After removal of 4 bases from V and 4 bases from J, the junction contained 4 bases not matched to a gene. The CDR3 covers 15 residues. The CDR3 region is CASSSLLAGTGELFF. CDR3 DNA sequence: TGTGCCAGCAGCTCCCTACTAGCGGGCACCGGGGAGCTGTTTTTT.

The chain is built from TRBV6-6 and TRBJ2-4; D is uncertain. The CDR3 contains 12 residues. The germline V and J ends were trimmed by 6 bases and 10 bases, with 13 bases remaining between them. Germline V lookup: CDR1 MNHNY, CDR2 SVGAGI (reference sequence). CDR3 DNA sequence: TGTGCCAGCAGGCCCTCTGACCCAATTCAGTACTTC. Encoded protein: CASRPSDPIQYF.

The rearrangement joins TRBV5-1 to TRBJ1-1; weak D call: TRBD1 (6 bases). Germline V lookup: CDR1 SGHRS, CDR2 YFSETQ. There are 13 residues in the CDR3. The V gene lost 5 bases and the J gene lost 2 bases, with 10 bases spanning the gap. This CDR3 is CASRGQINTEAFF. CDR3 in DNA: TGCGCCAGCAGAGGACAGATTAACACTGAAGCTTTCTTT.

This clone was seen a handful of times. The gene calls are TRBV7-9 and TRBJ2-5, with 10 positions matching TRBD1. Trimming removed 5 bases from V and 1 base from J; junction bases left unmatched: 4. The germline V gene has CDR1 SEHNR and CDR2 FQNEAQ (reference sequence). The CDR3 is made up of 15 amino acids. CDR3 region: CASSPGTGAQETQYF. The CDR3 nucleotides are TGTGCCAGCAGCCCAGGGACAGGGGCCCAAGAGACCCAGTACTTC. The full variable domain, in which reference TRBV7-9 and TRBJ2-5 provide the parts outside the CDR3, is DTGVSQNPRHKITKRGQNVTFRCDPISEHNRLYWYRQTLGQGPEFLTYFQNEAQLEKSRLLSDRFSAERPKGSFSTLEIQRTEQGDSAMYLCASSPGTGAQETQYFGPGTRLLVL.

The rearrangement links TRBV19 to TRBJ2-5, with no clear D. Germline V CDR1 and CDR2: LNHDA, SQIVND (reference sequence). This CDR3 spans 14 amino acids. V was clipped by 6 bases and J by 4 bases, with 15 bases between them. The CDR3 sequence: CASRAFAGLETQYF. DNA for the CDR3: TGTGCCAGTAGGGCCTTTGCTGGCCTAGAGACCCAGTACTTC.

The chain couples TRBV10-3 to TRBJ2-7; 10 bases agree with TRBD1. V lost 4 bases, J lost 7 bases, and 10 bases stayed unmatched. This CDR3 is 15 amino acids long. Looked up from germline, CDR1 is ENHRY and CDR2 is SYGVKD. This CDR3 reads CAISAIGQGEGEQYF. The CDR3, as DNA: TGTGCCATCAGTGCGATCGGACAGGGGGAGGGTGAGCAGTACTTC.

A word on this clone: Different DNA sequences within this sample yield the same CDR3. The chain has TRBV5-1 and TRBJ2-7; 9 bases map to TRBD1. The CDR3 has 15 residues. V dropped 2 bases and J dropped 0; count of bases not matched to a gene: 3. Germline assignment: CDR1 SGHRS and CDR2 YFSETQ. The CDR3 protein is CASSLGGQGSYEQYF. DNA for the CDR3: TGCGCCAGCAGCTTAGGGGGACAGGGCTCCTACGAGCAGTACTTC.

V and J are TRBV12-5 and TRBJ2-2; no clear D. Trimming pared 6 bases from V and 2 bases from J, leaving 7 bases between. This CDR3 comprises 13 residues. Germline lookup yields CDR1 LGHNT and CDR2 FRNRAP. CDR3 nucleotide sequence: TGTGCTAGTGGGTACGATAACACCGGGGAGCTGTTTTTT. This gives the protein CASGYDNTGELFF.

The chain uses TRBV29-1 and TRBJ1-2; no clear D gene. Germline V gene lookup returns CDR1 SQVTM and CDR2 ANQGSEA. The CDR3 contains 15 residues. The V end lost 0 bases, the J end lost 0 bases, and 11 bases lay between the germline ends. CDR3 sequence (DNA): TGCAGCGTTGAAGATCGGTACATCTCTAACTATGGCTACACCTTC. Translated: CSVEDRYISNYGYTF.

V usage is TRBV6-1 and J usage is TRBJ1-3; D may be TRBD1 (6 bases). There are 16 residues in the CDR3. V lost 4 bases, J lost 4 bases, and 17 bases lay in between. Germline-derived CDR1 and CDR2 are MNHNS and SASEGT. CDR3 sequence: CASSGRQDLRGNTIYF. DNA for the CDR3: TGTGCCAGCAGTGGGAGACAGGACCTCAGAGGAAACACCATATATTTT.

This clone has just one count. The CDR3 sequence is CASSPWDRGTRETQYF. DNA of the CDR3: TGCGCCAGCAGCCCCTGGGACAGGGGGACCCGAGAGACCCAGTACTTC. The chain is built from TRBV4-1 and TRBJ2-5; 11 nucleotides match TRBD1. The CDR3 consists of 16 residues. With 4 bases clipped from V and 4 bases from J, the junction kept 8 bases outside the gene matches. The V gene's germline CDR1 is MGHRA and CDR2 YSYEKL.

The J gene is TRBJ2-5, the V gene TRBV10-3, with TRBD2 identical over 13 bases. The V gene's germline CDR1 is ENHRY and CDR2 SYGVKD. There are 17 residues in the CDR3. V was pared by 6 bases and J by 2 bases, with 9 bases of the junction left unmatched. DNA of the CDR3: TGTGCCATCAGCTACGGGACTAGCGGGGTTAAACAAGAGACCCAGTACTTC. Amino acids: CAISYGTSGVKQETQYF.

The chain couples TRBV19 to TRBJ2-3; tentatively, D is TRBD2 (5 bases). The V gene lost 4 bases and the J gene lost 0 bases, with 20 bases spanning the gap. CDR3 length equals 18 residues. Germline CDR1 LNHDA, CDR2 SQIVND (reference sequence). The CDR3 protein is CASSRSGGEEPSTDTQYF. The CDR3 DNA follows: TGTGCCAGTAGTAGGAGCGGCGGTGAGGAACCTAGCACAGATACGCAGTATTTT.

The chain uses TRBV28 and TRBJ1-1; D not resolved. Germline V gene data show CDR1 as MDHEN and CDR2 as SYDVKM. Trimming removed 5 bases from V and 4 bases from J, with 11 bases in between. The CDR3 has 13 amino acids. CDR3 in amino acids: CASSTLGSTEAFF. Here the CDR3 DNA reads TGTGCCAGCAGTACTCTGGGATCCACTGAAGCTTTCTTT.

This clone was found once. This chain links TRBV7-3 with TRBJ2-1; 8 nucleotides align to TRBD2. V shed 3 bases and J 7 bases; nucleotides not matched to a gene: 5. Germline values: CDR1 SGHTA, CDR2 FQGTGA. The CDR3 length is 14 residues. Written as DNA, the CDR3 is TGTGCCAGCAGCTTCGGGACTAGTGGTAATGAGCAGTTCTTC. Translation gives CASSFGTSGNEQFF.

The CDR3 DNA reads as TGTGCCAGCAGTCCCCCGGGGGGGAGGGAAGAGACCCAGTACTTC. Residues: CASSPPGGREETQYF. V and J are TRBV6-1 and TRBJ2-5, with 8 bases fitting TRBD2. The CDR3 has 15 amino acids. Trimming took 5 bases from V and 3 from J; bases not matched to a gene: 8. The V gene's germline CDR1 is MNHNS and CDR2 SASEGT.

The V call is TRBV11-2, the J call TRBJ1-2; a weak D match, TRBD1 (6 bases). The germline V and J ends were trimmed by 1 base and 2 bases, with 14 bases remaining between them. The CDR3 extends over 16 amino acids. The germline gives CDR1 SGHAT, CDR2 FQNNGV. CDR3 in amino acids: CASSLGSDSKNYGYTF. Here the CDR3 DNA reads TGTGCCAGCAGCTTAGGATCGGACAGTAAAAACTATGGCTACACCTTC.

Here the CDR3 DNA reads TGTGCCAGCAGCATGGGGGGATCTTCCACAGATACGCAGTATTTT. Translating it yields CASSMGGSSTDTQYF. The chain couples TRBV7-8 to TRBJ2-3, with a tentative D call TRBD2 (6 bases). This CDR3 spans 15 amino acids. Germline V lookup: CDR1 SGHVS, CDR2 FQNEAQ. Trimming pared 5 bases from V and 2 bases from J, leaving 14 bases between.

The chain recombines TRBV10-2 with TRBJ2-5; D may be TRBD1 (6 bases). The germline V gene has CDR1 WSHSY and CDR2 SAAADI. V lost 1 base to trimming and J lost 3 bases, with 18 bases between them. CDR3 length: 17 amino acids. The CDR3 DNA follows: TGCGCCAGCAGTGAGTTACAGGGATTTAGGGCAGAAGAGACCCAGTACTTC. This encodes CASSELQGFRAEETQYF.

This clone was observed many times. The chain recombines TRBV11-2 with TRBJ1-2; TRBD1 aligns across 9 bases. V lost 5 bases to trimming and J lost 7 bases; unmatched junction nucleotides: 5. The CDR3 spans 13 residues. Germline assignment: CDR1 SGHAT and CDR2 FQNNGV. CDR3 sequence reads: CASSLGQGSGYTF. CDR3 bases: TGTGCCAGCAGCCTCGGACAGGGGTCTGGCTACACCTTC.

The chain employs TRBV10-3 and TRBJ2-5, with D perhaps TRBD1 or TRBD2 (6 bases each). The V end was cut by 7 bases, the J end by 1 base, with 16 bases between. This CDR3 spans 15 amino acids. Germline lookup yields CDR1 ENHRY and CDR2 SYGVKD. CDR3 residues: CAINREQGLQETQYF. Written as DNA, the CDR3 is TGTGCCATCAACCGGGAGCAGGGGCTCCAAGAGACCCAGTACTTC.